Listed below are T cell receptor beta chains from one sample, sequenced in a study of lymphopenia after photon versus proton radiotherapy. Profiling relied on immunoSEQ multiplex PCR, and the TCRdb table lists in-frame clones only, not all of them. The sample contains about 160,000 clones, around 85% of which appear only once. Here the sequenced sample was peripheral blood, taken from a patient treated with photon-based radiotherapy. These receptors came from a man between 45 and 60 years old with gastric cancer. Both conserved end residues are part of each CDR3. A D gene is named only where the DNA matches it firmly. Some rows have no size entry. The others give once, few or many, or a class for an expanded clone.

v_gene	j_gene	abundance	d_gene	CDR3nt	CDR3aa
TRBV7-9	TRBJ1-1	NA	NA	TGTGCCAGCAGTTCGTTTCGGGAGTCGGGTGAAGCTTTCTTT	CASSSFRESGEAFF
TRBV21-1	TRBJ1-3	NA	NA	TGTGCCAGCAGCAAGACATCAGGGGAGGACGGAAACACCATATATTTT	CASSKTSGEDGNTIYF
TRBV7-9	TRBJ1-5	NA	NA	TGTGCCAGCAGCCGAGACAGGACTGATCAGCCCCAGCATTTT	CASSRDRTDQPQHF
TRBV6-6	TRBJ1-5	NA	NA	TGTGCCAGCAGTGTCGACAGGACTCAGCCCCAGCATTTT	CASSVDRTQPQHF
TRBV7-3	TRBJ2-7	NA	TRBD2	TGTGCCAGCAGCTTCACTAGCGGGCCGTACGAGCAGTACTTC	CASSFTSGPYEQYF
TRBV5-1	TRBJ2-3	NA	NA	TGCGCCAGCAGCTCAGGAAGGAGCACAGATACGCAGTATTTT	CASSSGRSTDTQYF
TRBV28	TRBJ2-6	NA	NA	TGTGCCAGCAGGTACCAGGGATCTGGGGCCAACGTCCTGACTTTC	CASRYQGSGANVLTF
TRBV10-2	TRBJ2-1	NA	TRBD2	TGCGCCAGCAGGGGACTAGACTACAATGAGCAGTTCTTC	CASRGLDYNEQFF
TRBV7-2	TRBJ1-1	NA	TRBD1	TGTGCCAGCAGCCCCGGACAGGGGGCGCGGTTCACTGAAGCTTTCTTT	CASSPGQGARFTEAFF
TRBV4-1	TRBJ2-1	once	NA	TGCGCCAGCAGCCAAGTAAGAAATGAGCAGTTCTTC	CASSQVRNEQFF
TRBV7-2	TRBJ2-7	once	TRBD2	TGTGCCAGCAGCACCGGGACTAGCGGGCCCTACGAGCAGTACTTC	CASSTGTSGPYEQYF
TRBV5-4	TRBJ2-1	NA	TRBD2	TGTGCCAGCAGCTTGAGAGCCGGGAGGGCCAGGAATGAGCAGTTCTTC	CASSLRAGRARNEQFF
TRBV29-1	TRBJ2-3	NA	TRBD1	TGCAGCGTTGAGCCGGACAGGGAGCACACAGATACGCAGTATTTT	CSVEPDREHTDTQYF
TRBV5-8	TRBJ1-2	NA	NA	TGTGCCAGCAGCTTGAACGGCCGCCGCGGCTACACCTTC	CASSLNGRRGYTF
TRBV7-8	TRBJ2-1	NA	NA	TGTGCCAGCAGCTTAGCGTCCAAAAACAATGAGCAGTTCTTC	CASSLASKNNEQFF